Presented here are 18 T cell receptor beta chains from one specimen sequenced in a study of shared clonotypes between healthy human individuals. Produced via immunoSEQ multiplex PCR; TCRdb's table is partial and in-frame only. The repertoire consists of about 680,000 clones, with roughly nine tenths occurring once and the leading ten covering approximately 22%. Naivety among CD8 cells was defined by CD45RO negativity and positive CCR7 selection, thereby excluding terminally differentiated effector memory CD45RA+ cells. Sequenced material: naive CD8+ T cells sorted from blood. The receptors were gathered from a man in his thirties or forties in good health.

The chain uses TRBV7-9 and TRBJ1-2; 10 bases map to TRBD1. The CDR3 consists of 13 residues. V gave up 5 bases and J gave up 5 bases; unmatched junction bases: 2. CDR1 and CDR2 from the germline V gene are SEHNR and FQNEAQ (reference sequence). This chain's CDR3 is CASSGTGAYGYTF. The CDR3 DNA reads TGTGCCAGCAGCGGGACAGGGGCGTATGGCTACACCTTC.

The rearrangement uses TRBV7-9 and TRBJ2-7, with D perhaps matching TRBD2 (6 bases). CDR3 length equals 14 residues. V gave up 5 bases and J gave up 2 bases, with 13 bases separating them. CDR1 SEHNR and CDR2 FQNEAQ come from the germline V gene (reference sequence). As DNA, the CDR3 is TGTGCCAGCAGCGGAGGGCGAACCCCCTACGAGCAGTACTTC. It specifies CASSGGRTPYEQYF.

The chain is built from TRBV28 and TRBJ2-1, with D maybe TRBD1 (7 bases). V lost 7 bases and J lost 4, with 20 bases in between. This CDR3 region has 16 residues. CDR1 and CDR2 from the germline V gene are MDHEN and SYDVKM. The CDR3 loop is CASILGGQGGYNEQFF. CDR3 coding DNA: TGTGCCAGCATCCTGGGTGGTCAGGGGGGATACAATGAGCAGTTCTTC.

This chain uses TRBV5-4 with TRBJ2-5, with D perhaps TRBD1 (6 bases). The CDR3 is 15 amino acids. Germline CDR1 and CDR2: SGHNT and YYREEE (reference sequence). Trimming cost V 0 bases and J 6 bases, with 15 bases left between them. For the CDR3, the DNA is TGTGCCAGCAGCTTGGATCGAGGCAGGGGTAAGACCCAGTACTTC. Protein product: CASSLDRGRGKTQYF.

V usage is TRBV6-1 and J usage is TRBJ1-4, with D possibly TRBD1 on 5 matching bases. Germline values: CDR1 MNHNS, CDR2 SASEGT. V was trimmed by 11 bases and J by 4 bases, leaving 17 bases between them. The CDR3 consists of 14 residues. DNA of the CDR3: TGTGCCGGCGGACATTGGGGGTTTAATGAAAAACTGTTTTTT. As protein: CAGGHWGFNEKLFF.

The V and J genes are TRBV9 and TRBJ2-2; D remains ambiguous. The germline CDR1 and CDR2 sequences are SGDLS and YYNGEE. V was trimmed by 7 bases and J by 13 bases, leaving 11 bases between them. The CDR3 covers 10 residues. The CDR3 loop is CASGSPPLFF. The DNA of the CDR3 is TGTGCCAGCGGGTCGCCTCCGCTGTTTTTT.

V usage is TRBV10-2 and J usage is TRBJ2-1; 10 bases agree with TRBD2. This CDR3 has 15 residues. V lost 6 bases, J lost 4 bases, and 6 bases stayed unmatched. Germline CDR1 reads WSHSY; CDR2 reads SAAADI. The CDR3 spells CASRRAAGGYNEQFF. CDR3 in DNA: TGCGCCAGCAGGAGGGCAGCGGGAGGGTACAATGAGCAGTTCTTC.

J is TRBJ1-5 and V is TRBV28; TRBD1 might be the D (6 bases). This CDR3 comprises 16 residues. Germline CDR1 is MDHEN and CDR2 is SYDVKM. With 5 bases removed from V and 2 bases from J, the gap between germline ends came to 16 bases. CDR3 sequence (DNA): TGTGCCAGCAGTATGACAGGCTCGGGTGGCAATCAGCCCCAGCATTTT. Its protein product is CASSMTGSGGNQPQHF.

The gene calls are TRBV7-9 and TRBJ1-4, with D unresolved. Germline V gene sequence: CDR1 SEHNR, CDR2 FQNEAQ (reference sequence). This CDR3 contains 13 residues. V lost 5 bases, J lost 4 bases, and 8 bases lay in between. The CDR3: CASSTHSNEKLFF. The CDR3 DNA follows: TGTGCCAGCAGCACACACAGTAATGAAAAACTGTTTTTT.

The rearrangement uses TRBV9 and TRBJ2-7, with D maybe TRBD2 (6 bases). Trimming cost V 0 bases and J 7 bases, with 14 bases left between them. Germline CDR1 SGDLS, CDR2 YYNGEE. This CDR3 is built from 14 residues. CDR3 nucleotide sequence: TGTGCCAGCAGCGTAGTGGGGGGTCCTGGGGAGCAGTACTTC. It yields the protein CASSVVGGPGEQYF.

The rearrangement uses TRBV11-2 and TRBJ1-2, with TRBD1 as a possible D gene (5 bases). Germline assignment: CDR1 SGHAT and CDR2 FQNNGV. The V gene lost 3 bases and the J gene lost 8 bases, with 19 bases spanning the gap. The CDR3 consists of 15 residues. The CDR3 sequence: CASSFFWRQPEGYTF. CDR3 DNA sequence: TGTGCCAGCAGCTTCTTCTGGCGACAGCCTGAGGGCTACACCTTC.

The chain is built from TRBV11-2 and TRBJ2-2; weak D call: TRBD2 (6 bases). The CDR3 runs to 14 residues. Germline V gene lookup returns CDR1 SGHAT and CDR2 FQNNGV. The V gene lost 8 bases and the J gene lost 6 bases, with 16 bases spanning the gap. CDR3 loop: CASGGGFLAGELFF. In DNA, the CDR3 is TGTGCCAGCGGAGGAGGGTTCTTGGCCGGGGAGCTGTTTTTT.

The chain combines TRBV21-1 with TRBJ2-5; the D call in the table, TRBD2, was not verified against the DNA. TRBV21-1 is a documented pseudogene. The CDR3 loop spans 14 amino acids. CDR3 nucleotide sequence: TGTGCCAGTAAGACTAGCGCAACATTACAGGGCCAGTACTTC. Residues: CASKTSATLQGQYF.

The genes are TRBV28 and TRBJ2-5, with a weak D call TRBD2 (6 bases). The CDR3 contains 9 residues. Germline CDR1 MDHEN, CDR2 SYDVKM. The CDR3 sequence is CTTGTQQYF. CDR3 nucleotide sequence: TGTACCACCGGGACTCAACAGTACTTC.

In DNA form, the CDR3 reads TGCACCAGCAGCCAAGATACCCTAAAGACTAGCGGGGATTCCTACGAGCAGTACTTC. Translation: CTSSQDTLKTSGDSYEQYF. This chain joins TRBV1 and TRBJ2-7; TRBD2 is taken as the D call from the table, unchecked against the DNA. TRBV1 is tagged as a pseudogene. The CDR3 covers 19 residues.

This chain connects TRBV9 to TRBJ2-7; 7 bases agree with TRBD1. With 3 bases clipped from V and 1 base from J, the junction kept 10 bases outside the gene matches. Germline V gene sequence: CDR1 SGDLS, CDR2 YYNGEE. This CDR3 contains 16 residues. In DNA form, the CDR3 reads TGTGCCAGCAGCGGCCGCCACAGGGGACCTTCCTACGAGCAGTACTTC. Protein sequence: CASSGRHRGPSYEQYF.

The gene calls are TRBV10-1 and TRBJ2-5; TRBD2 aligns across 9 bases. The CDR3 contains 18 residues. V gave up 0 bases and J gave up 5 bases; unmatched junction bases: 13. Per the germline V gene, CDR1 is WNHNN and CDR2 is SYGVQD (reference sequence). The DNA for the CDR3 is TGCGCCAGCAGTGAGTCCCGAATCAAAAGCGGGAGGAAGGAGACCCAGTACTTC. Encoded protein: CASSESRIKSGRKETQYF.

The rearrangement joins TRBV7-9 to TRBJ2-1, with D uncertain. The CDR3 has 15 amino acids. The V gene's germline CDR1 is SEHNR and CDR2 FQNEAQ (reference sequence). V lost 6 bases, J lost 0 bases, and 12 bases lay in between. Here the CDR3 DNA reads TGTGCCAGCAGTTTTGGCGCCAGCTCCTACAATGAGCAGTTCTTC. Its protein product is CASSFGASSYNEQFF.